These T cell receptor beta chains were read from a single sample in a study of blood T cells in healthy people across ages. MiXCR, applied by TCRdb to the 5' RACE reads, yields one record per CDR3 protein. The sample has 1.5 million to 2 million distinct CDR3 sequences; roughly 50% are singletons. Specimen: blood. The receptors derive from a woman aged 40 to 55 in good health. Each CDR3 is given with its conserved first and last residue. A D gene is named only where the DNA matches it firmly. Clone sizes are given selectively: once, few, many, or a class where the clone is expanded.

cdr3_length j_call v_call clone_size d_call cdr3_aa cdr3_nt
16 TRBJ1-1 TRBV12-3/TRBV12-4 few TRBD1 CASRTDTGGQNTEAFF TGTGCCAGCAGGACGGATACAGGGGGTCAGAACACTGAAGCTTTCTTT
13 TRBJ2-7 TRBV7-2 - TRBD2 CAIRAGAAYEQYF TGTGCCATCAGAGCGGGGGCGGCCTACGAGCAGTACTTC
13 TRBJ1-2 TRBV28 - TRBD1 CAETSRGGYGYTF TGTGCCGAAACTTCCAGGGGGGGTTATGGCTACACCTTC
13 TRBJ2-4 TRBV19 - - CASTARGVNIQYF TGTGCCAGTACGGCCAGGGGAGTAAACATTCAGTACTTC
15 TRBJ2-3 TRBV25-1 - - CASSESNPGTDTQYF TGTGCCAGCAGTGAATCCAACCCTGGCACAGATACGCAGTATTTT
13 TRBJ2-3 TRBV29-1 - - CSARRRLGDTQYF TGCAGCGCCAGACGTAGATTGGGGGATACGCAGTATTTT
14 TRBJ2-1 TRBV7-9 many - CASTPTDRRNEQFF TGTGCCAGCACCCCAACCGACAGGCGTAATGAGCAGTTCTTC
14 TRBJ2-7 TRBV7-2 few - CASTLGAGPYEQYF TGTGCCAGCACCTTGGGGGCGGGGCCCTACGAGCAGTACTTC
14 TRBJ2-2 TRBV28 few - CASSFQGQVGELFF TGTGCCAGCAGTTTTCAGGGGCAGGTCGGGGAGCTGTTTTTT
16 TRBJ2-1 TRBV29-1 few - CSVEGAPGGTYNEQFF TGCAGCGTTGAGGGGGCGCCAGGGGGGACCTACAATGAGCAGTTCTTC
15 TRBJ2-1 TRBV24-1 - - CATSDTTEASNEQFF TGTGCCACCAGTGATACGACGGAGGCGTCCAATGAGCAGTTCTTC
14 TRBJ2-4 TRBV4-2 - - CASSQDSSPGEQYF TGTGCCAGCAGCCAAGATTCAAGCCCGGGGGAACAGTACTTC
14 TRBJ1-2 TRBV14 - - CASSQVSVNYGYTF TGTGCCAGCAGCCAAGTATCCGTTAACTATGGCTACACCTTC
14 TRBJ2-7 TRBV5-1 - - CASSLAAQDYEQYF TGCGCCAGCAGCTTGGCAGCCCAGGACTACGAGCAGTACTTC
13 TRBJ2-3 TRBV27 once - CASVKRGSDTQYF TGTGCCAGCGTTAAAAGAGGATCAGATACGCAGTATTTT
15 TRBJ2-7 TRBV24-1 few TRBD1 CATSDRDRGPREQYF TGTGCCACCAGTGATAGGGACAGGGGGCCGCGCGAGCAGTACTTC
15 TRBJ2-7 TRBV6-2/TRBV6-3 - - CAGTPGGTASYEQYF TGTGCCGGCACCCCTGGCGGGACAGCTTCCTACGAGCAGTACTTC
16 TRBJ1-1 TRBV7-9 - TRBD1 CASSLATGGVDTEAFF TGTGCCAGCAGCTTAGCGACAGGGGGGGTGGACACTGAAGCTTTCTTT
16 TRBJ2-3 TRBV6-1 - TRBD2 CASNLLAGGGEDTQYF TGTGCCAGCAATCTCCTCGCGGGAGGGGGCGAGGATACGCAGTATTTT
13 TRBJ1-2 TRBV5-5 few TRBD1 CASSWTGSEGYTF TGTGCCAGCAGCTGGACAGGGTCGGAGGGCTACACCTTC
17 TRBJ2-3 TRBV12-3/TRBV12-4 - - CASSGRQLTSRTDTQYF TGTGCCAGCAGTGGGAGACAGCTGACCTCACGCACAGATACGCAGTATTTT
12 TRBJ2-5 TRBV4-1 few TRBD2 CASSQGGREQYF TGCGCCAGCAGCCAAGGGGGGAGGGAGCAGTACTTC
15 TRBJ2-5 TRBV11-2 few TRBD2 CASSFLAGEQETQYF TGTGCCAGCAGCTTTTTAGCGGGGGAGCAAGAGACCCAGTACTTC
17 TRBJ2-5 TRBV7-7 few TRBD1 CASSLGSTGTAQETQYF TGTGCTAGCAGCTTGGGGAGTACAGGGACAGCGCAAGAGACCCAGTACTTC
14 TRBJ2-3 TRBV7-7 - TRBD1 CASSAGGATDTQYF TGTGCTAGCAGCGCAGGGGGAGCGACAGATACGCAGTATTTT
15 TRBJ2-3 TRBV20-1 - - CSASDSTTSTDTQYF TGCAGTGCTTCCGACAGCACCACTAGCACAGATACGCAGTATTTT
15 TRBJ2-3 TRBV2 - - CASSVQGSKTDTQYF TGTGCCAGCAGTGTTCAGGGGAGCAAGACAGATACGCAGTATTTT
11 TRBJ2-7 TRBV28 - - CASRHSYEQYF TGTGCCAGCAGACATTCCTACGAGCAGTACTTC
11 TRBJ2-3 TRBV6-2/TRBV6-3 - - CAVKGTDTQYF TGTGCCGTAAAGGGAACAGATACGCAGTATTTT
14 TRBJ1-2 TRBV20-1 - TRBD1 CSAYHRDRGYGYTF TGCAGTGCTTACCACCGGGACAGGGGGTATGGCTACACCTTC
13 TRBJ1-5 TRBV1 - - CTRTGTPDQPQHF TGCACCAGAACCGGGACACCAGATCAGCCCCAGCATTTT
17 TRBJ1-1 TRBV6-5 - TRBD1 CASSSGTGAFTNTEAFF TGTGCCAGCAGTTCCGGGACAGGAGCTTTTACCAACACTGAAGCTTTCTTT
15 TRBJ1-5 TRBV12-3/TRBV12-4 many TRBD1 CASSFGTASNQPQHF TGTGCCAGCAGTTTCGGGACAGCTAGCAATCAGCCCCAGCATTTT
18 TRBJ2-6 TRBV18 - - CASSPEYSGVAGANVLTF TGTGCCAGCTCACCCGAGTACAGCGGAGTAGCGGGGGCCAACGTCCTGACTTTC
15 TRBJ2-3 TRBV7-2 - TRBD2 CASSSQRGGTDTQYF TGTGCCAGCAGCTCCCAGCGGGGGGGCACAGATACGCAGTATTTT
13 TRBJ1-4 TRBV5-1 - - CASRLGSNEKLFF TGCGCCAGCAGACTGGGATCTAATGAAAAACTGTTTTTT
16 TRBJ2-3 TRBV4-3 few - CASSPSISTSTDTQYF TGCGCCAGCAGCCCATCCATATCAACTAGCACAGATACGCAGTATTTT
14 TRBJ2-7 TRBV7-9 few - CASSLGLSAYEQYF TGTGCCAGCAGCTTAGGCCTATCCGCCTACGAGCAGTACTTC
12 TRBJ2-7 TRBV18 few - CASSLHSNEQYF TGTGCCAGCTCACTCCATAGTAACGAGCAGTACTTC
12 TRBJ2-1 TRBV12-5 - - CASGFLGNEQFF TGTGCTAGTGGTTTTTTAGGGAATGAGCAGTTCTTC
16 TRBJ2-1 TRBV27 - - CTSSLFYPGRNNEQFF TGTACCAGCAGTTTATTTTATCCGGGCAGAAACAATGAGCAGTTCTTC
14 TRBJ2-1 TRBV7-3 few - CASSLQGGLHEQFF TGTGCCAGCAGCCTCCAGGGGGGGCTCCATGAGCAGTTCTTC
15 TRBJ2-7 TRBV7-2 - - CASSLTEAFSYEQYF TGTGCCAGCAGCTTAACAGAAGCCTTCTCCTACGAGCAGTACTTC
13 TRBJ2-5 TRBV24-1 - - CATSDPTRGTQYF TGTGCCACCAGTGACCCAACCCGAGGGACCCAGTACTTC
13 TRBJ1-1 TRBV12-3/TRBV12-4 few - CASSFTQNTEAFF TGTGCCAGCAGTTTCACCCAGAACACTGAAGCTTTCTTT
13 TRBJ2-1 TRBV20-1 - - CSAPGQSDNEQFF TGCAGTGCTCCTGGACAGAGCGACAATGAGCAGTTCTTC
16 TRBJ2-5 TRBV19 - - CASSTRSQGRQETQYF TGTGCCAGTAGTACAAGGAGCCAGGGTAGACAAGAGACCCAGTACTTC
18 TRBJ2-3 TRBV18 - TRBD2 CASSPKMTSGGTSDTQYF TGTGCCAGCTCACCCAAGATGACTAGCGGGGGCACCTCAGATACGCAGTATTTT
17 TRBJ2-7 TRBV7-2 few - CASSLWVGDTIPYEQYF TGTGCCAGCAGCTTATGGGTTGGGGACACTATACCCTACGAGCAGTACTTC
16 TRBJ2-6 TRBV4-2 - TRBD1 CASSQEGTAGANVLTF TGTGCCAGCAGCCAAGAGGGGACAGCTGGGGCCAACGTCCTGACTTTC
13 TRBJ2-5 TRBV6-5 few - CASSRDMGETQYF TGTGCCAGCAGCAGGGACATGGGAGAGACCCAGTACTTC
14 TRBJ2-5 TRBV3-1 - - CASSLAKIQETQYF TGTGCCAGCAGCCTTGCGAAGATACAAGAGACCCAGTACTTC
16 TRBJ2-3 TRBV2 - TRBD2 CASRVTSGSSTDTQYF TGTGCCAGCAGGGTAACTAGCGGCTCTAGCACAGATACGCAGTATTTT